This T cell receptor beta chain was identified in a study of blood T cells in healthy people across ages. Overall study results and limits: The authors considered diversity estimates from one million T cells to be underestimates.

The second PCR ran about 6 to 12 cycles with a sample-barcoded 5' primer and J-beta primers. Using its own MiXCR run on the 5' RACE reads, TCRdb lists one record per CDR3 protein. Here the sample spans 540,000 or so distinct CDR3 sequences, nearly 25% being singletons. Notes on this clonotype: The antigen is undetermined.

After removal of 6 bases from V and 6 bases from J, the junction contained 6 bases not matched to a gene. This CDR3 comprises 14 residues. Germline CDR1 is MNHEY and CDR2 is SVGEGT. This same sample was also taken into another study, of T cells of mothers and their children. This second study notes: Each child contributed several million TCR beta CDR3 reads, while each mother contributed over 8.5 million. Persistent microchimeric T cell clones were not found at ~100 per million sensitivity.

The chain recombines TRBV6-2 or TRBV6-3 with TRBJ1-2; TRBD1 agrees at 11 bases. What was sequenced was blood. The sequence was obtained from a boy aged 10-17 years in good health. The CDR3 loop is CASSGQGATDGYTF. CDR3 DNA sequence: TGTGCCAGCAGCGGACAGGGGGCTACGGATGGCTACACCTTC.